The 29 T cell receptor beta chains given below trace back to one sample, sequenced in a study of CD8+ T cells in alopecia areata. RNA extraction was followed by reverse transcription into cDNA, which acted as the sequencing template. Measured with immunoSEQ multiplex PCR; TCRdb has only the in-frame clones, and not every one. Of just over 150,000 clones listed, 45% to 60% are singletons. This specimen was CD8+ T cells sorted from blood, taken at week 0. Receptor source: a human donor with alopecia areata.

A few counts support this clone. Other DNA sequences within the sample encode an identical CDR3. V is TRBV4-3 and J is TRBJ2-7; TRBD1 or TRBD2 may be the D gene (5 bases each). Germline CDR1 reads LGHNA; CDR2 reads YSLEER. CDR3 length: 15 residues. V lost 1 base, J lost 0 bases, and 10 bases lay in between. The CDR3 DNA reads TGCGCCAGCAGCCAAGGGACGGGACCCTCCTACGAGCAGTACTTC. Translated: CASSQGTGPSYEQYF.

The chain combines TRBV2 with TRBJ2-3; 9 bases align to TRBD2. CDR1 is SNHLY, CDR2 FYNNEI, per germline. V gave up 8 bases and J gave up 3 bases; unmatched junction bases: 9. The CDR3 totals 15 residues. The CDR3 region is CASGSPSGTTDTQYF. CDR3 sequence (DNA): TGTGCCAGCGGCTCTCCTAGCGGGACGACAGATACGCAGTATTTT. The full variable domain, its missing parts supplied by reference TRBV2 and TRBJ2-3, is EPEVTQTPSHQVTQMGQEVILRCVPISNHLYFYWYRQILGQKVEFLVSFYNNEISEKSEIFDDQFSVERPDGSNFTLKIRSTKLEDSAMYFCASGSPSGTTDTQYFGPGTRLTVL.

The chain is built from TRBV29-1 and TRBJ1-1, with a possible D match to TRBD1 (5 bases). Germline CDR1 SQVTM, CDR2 ANQGSEA. The V and J ends lost 3 bases and 10 bases respectively, with 15 bases between them. The CDR3 is 12 residues long. CDR3 nucleotide sequence: TGCAGCGTTGATCAAGGGGAGCGGTCAGCTTTCTTT. Residues: CSVDQGERSAFF.

The gene calls are TRBV19 and TRBJ1-5; D might be TRBD1 (6 bases). The CDR3 covers 14 residues. V lost 6 bases, J lost 0 bases, and 9 bases lay in between. Germline V gives CDR1 LNHDA, CDR2 SQIVND (reference sequence). The CDR3 loop is CASSARGSNQPQHF. DNA for the CDR3: TGTGCCAGTAGCGCCAGGGGTAGCAATCAGCCCCAGCATTTT. The variable domain in full, completed from reference TRBV19 and TRBJ1-5, reads DGGITQSPKYLFRKEGQNVTLSCEQNLNHDAMYWYRQDPGQGLRLIYYSQIVNDFQKGDIAEGYSVSREKKESFPLTVTSAQKNPTAFYLCASSARGSNQPQHFGDGTRLSIL.

V usage is TRBV13 and J usage is TRBJ2-7; D tentatively fits TRBD1 or TRBD2 (6 bases each). Germline loops: CDR1 PRHDT, CDR2 FYEKMQ (reference sequence). V lost 6 bases and J 2 bases, leaving 14 bases between the germline ends. The CDR3 contains 14 residues. The CDR3 region has the DNA TGTGCCAGCAGGTCATTCGGGGGCCCCTACGAGCAGTACTTC. Protein product: CASRSFGGPYEQYF.

This chain joins TRBV7-9 and TRBJ2-2, with D unclear. Trimming cost V 4 bases and J 1 base, with 4 bases left between them. The germline CDR1 and CDR2 sequences are SEHNR and FQNEAQ (reference sequence). CDR3 length: 13 amino acids. This chain's CDR3 is CASSSENTGELFF. DNA for the CDR3: TGTGCCAGCAGCTCCGAGAACACCGGGGAGCTGTTTTTT.

V and J are TRBV7-7 and TRBJ2-7, with D hard to call. This CDR3 contains 10 residues. V lost 8 bases and J lost 9, with 11 bases in between. Germline assignment: CDR1 SSHAT and CDR2 FNYEAQ (reference sequence). The CDR3 is CASPGDLQYF. The DNA for the CDR3 is TGTGCCAGCCCTGGGGATCTGCAGTACTTC.

The rearrangement joins TRBV27 to TRBJ1-2; perhaps TRBD1 as D (6 bases). Germline assignment: CDR1 MNHEY and CDR2 SMNVEV (reference sequence). The germline V and J ends were trimmed by 1 base and 2 bases, with 11 bases remaining between them. The CDR3 has 15 residues. The DNA for the CDR3 is TGTGCCAGCAGTTTATACGGCCAGGGGAACTATGGCTACACCTTC. Its protein product is CASSLYGQGNYGYTF.

The chain employs TRBV5-5 and TRBJ2-1, with unresolved D. Looked up from germline, CDR1 is SGHKS and CDR2 is YYEKEE (reference sequence). The germline V and J ends were trimmed by 4 bases and 9 bases, with 14 bases remaining between them. This CDR3 has 13 residues. The DNA of the CDR3 is TGTGCCAGCAGCCTGAAGGGAATAGTTGAGCAGTTCTTC. Residues: CASSLKGIVEQFF. The complete variable domain, with remaining parts taken from reference TRBV5-5 and TRBJ2-1, reads DAGVTQSPTHLIKTRGQQVTLRCSPISGHKSVSWYQQVLGQGPQFIFQYYEKEERGRGNFPDRFSARQFPNYSSELNVNALLLGDSALYLCASSLKGIVEQFFGPGTRLTVL.

The rearrangement uses TRBV13 and TRBJ1-2; TRBD1 might be the D (6 bases). Deletions cut 0 bases from V and 2 bases from J, with 10 bases between. The CDR3 is made up of 15 amino acids. Germline values: CDR1 PRHDT, CDR2 FYEKMQ (reference sequence). The CDR3 DNA sequence: TGTGCCAGCAGCTTAGGAGGGACACCCAACTATGGCTACACCTTC. Protein sequence: CASSLGGTPNYGYTF.

This clone has more than one count but fewer than ten. This chain links TRBV9 with TRBJ1-3; TRBD1 might be the D (6 bases). The CDR3 covers 14 residues. In germline, CDR1 is SGDLS, CDR2 YYNGEE. The ends were cut back, 3 bases at V and 3 bases at J, with 10 bases in the middle. CDR3: CASSEQGRGNTIYF. The CDR3 DNA is TGTGCCAGCAGCGAACAGGGACGTGGAAACACCATATATTTT.

A few counts support this clone. The CDR3 DNA follows: TGTGCCAGCAGCTTGGGGGACAGCGGCCACGAGCAGTACTTC. It is translated as CASSLGDSGHEQYF. The J gene is TRBJ2-7, the V gene TRBV5-5; 7 bases are a match to TRBD1. Germline V CDR1 and CDR2: SGHKS, YYEKEE (reference sequence). The junction had 5 bases not matched to a gene; V was cut back by 0 bases and J by 5 bases. This CDR3 is built from 14 residues.

CDR3 residues: CASSLGASYEQYF. Written as DNA, the CDR3 is TGTGCCAGCAGTTTGGGGGCGTCCTACGAGCAGTACTTC. The V and J genes are TRBV28 and TRBJ2-7, with D possibly matching TRBD1 (6 bases). Looked up from germline, CDR1 is MDHEN and CDR2 is SYDVKM. V was trimmed by 3 bases and J by 1 base, leaving 7 bases between them. The CDR3 consists of 13 residues.

V gene TRBV13 combines with J gene TRBJ2-3, with 8 positions matching TRBD2. The CDR3 loop spans 15 amino acids. Germline loops: CDR1 PRHDT, CDR2 FYEKMQ (reference sequence). Losses at the gene ends were 3 bases for V and 9 bases for J; bases not matched to a gene: 11. Here the CDR3 DNA reads TGTGCCAGCAGCTTCTCTGGCGGGGGGAATGTCACGCAGTATTTT. Encoded protein: CASSFSGGGNVTQYF.

The rearrangement joins TRBV2 to TRBJ2-7; D is unclear. The CDR3 length is 11 residues. Trimming left V 0 bases short and J 6 bases short, with 3 bases between. Germline CDR1 SNHLY, CDR2 FYNNEI. The CDR3, as DNA: TGTGCCAGCAGTGAAGCGAGCGAGCAGTACTTC. It specifies CASSEASEQYF.

The chain is built from TRBV7-9 and TRBJ2-4; D is perhaps TRBD2 (5 bases). The CDR3 has 15 amino acids. V was shortened by 1 base and J by 8 bases, with 15 bases between the two germline ends. Germline assignment: CDR1 SEHNR and CDR2 FQNEAQ (reference sequence). For the CDR3, the DNA is TGTGCCAGCAGCTTAGAGAGCGGTCTGTCGGACATTCAGTACTTC. Its protein is CASSLESGLSDIQYF. The whole variable domain, filled in from reference TRBV7-9 and TRBJ2-4, reads DTGVSQNPRHKITKRGQNVTFRCDPISEHNRLYWYRQTLGQGPEFLTYFQNEAQLEKSRLLSDRFSAERPKGSFSTLEIQRTEQGDSAMYLCASSLESGLSDIQYFGAGTRLSVL.

The chain employs TRBV28 and TRBJ1-1; the match to TRBD1 covers 10 bases. V lost 5 bases to trimming and J lost 4 bases; unmatched junction nucleotides: 7. This CDR3 spans 15 amino acids. CDR1 is MDHEN and CDR2 is SYDVKM in the germline V gene. The CDR3 bases are TGTGCCAGCAGTCCCCTGACAGGGGGCGTCACTGAAGCTTTCTTT. Encoded protein: CASSPLTGGVTEAFF.

The chain recombines TRBV7-3 with TRBJ2-5; either TRBD1 or TRBD2 may fit D (5 bases each). Trimming shortened V by 1 base and J by 4 bases, and 13 bases separated the two germline ends. CDR3 length: 15 amino acids. The V gene's germline CDR1 is SGHTA and CDR2 FQGTGA. As DNA, the CDR3 is TGTGCCAGCAGCTTAAACGACGGGGACGGAGAGACCCAGTACTTC. The encoded protein is CASSLNDGDGETQYF.

This chain joins TRBV13 and TRBJ2-5, with D possibly TRBD2 on 6 matching bases. CDR3 length: 17 residues. Trimming stripped 3 bases from V and 5 bases from J, with 22 bases between. Germline lookup yields CDR1 PRHDT and CDR2 FYEKMQ (reference sequence). The CDR3 spells CASSFGSGESPRETQYF. Here the CDR3 DNA reads TGTGCCAGCAGCTTTGGGTCGGGAGAGTCCCCTCGGGAGACCCAGTACTTC.

This clone was detected a few times. The V and J genes are TRBV9 and TRBJ2-1, with D hard to call. V gave up 0 bases and J gave up 13 bases, with 17 bases separating them. Germline V CDR1 and CDR2: SGDLS, YYNGEE. This CDR3 has 14 residues. The CDR3 DNA is TGTGCCAGCAGCGTAGATCCTGATCCTTACAATCAGTTCTTC. It encodes CASSVDPDPYNQFF.

The chain has TRBV30 and TRBJ2-1; D not resolved. Germline CDR1 is GTSNPN and CDR2 is SVGIG (reference sequence). V was clipped by 0 bases and J by 5 bases, with 11 bases between them. This CDR3 contains 14 residues. CDR3 region: CAWSVWGRDNEQFF. The CDR3 region has the DNA TGTGCCTGGAGTGTATGGGGAAGGGACAATGAGCAGTTCTTC. Together with reference TRBV30 and TRBJ2-1, the CDR3 gives the full variable domain: SQTIHQWPATLVQPVGSPLSLECTVEGTSNPNLYWYRQAAGRGLQLLFYSVGIGQISSEVPQNLSASRPQDRQFILSSKKLLLSDSGFYLCAWSVWGRDNEQFFGPGTRLTVL.

The CDR3 nucleotides read TGTGCCAGCAGCCCACTCAGGCCGAACACTGAAGCTTTCTTT. Translated: CASSPLRPNTEAFF. V gene TRBV9 combines with J gene TRBJ1-1; D gene unclear. CDR1 is SGDLS and CDR2 is YYNGEE in the germline V gene. CDR3 length equals 14 residues. V was cut by 4 bases and J by 1 base, with 11 bases left in between.

The V call is TRBV7-8, the J call TRBJ2-2; TRBD1 matches 11 bases. Per the germline V gene, CDR1 is SGHVS and CDR2 is FQNEAQ. CDR3 length: 14 residues. V dropped 7 bases and J dropped 6; count of bases not matched to a gene: 4. CDR3 DNA: TGTGCCAGCACACCGGGACAGGGGGCCGGGGAGCTGTTTTTT. It translates to CASTPGQGAGELFF.

The V call is TRBV27, the J call TRBJ2-7, with D possibly TRBD1 on 6 matching bases. Deletions cut 5 bases from V and 3 bases from J, with 20 bases between. Per the germline V gene, CDR1 is MNHEY and CDR2 is SMNVEV (reference sequence). This CDR3 has 16 amino acids. CDR3 coding DNA: TGTGCCAGCAGTACCTCCTCCAGGACAGACTACTACGAGCAGTACTTC. Amino acids: CASSTSSRTDYYEQYF.

The chain is built from TRBV7-2 and TRBJ2-1; 9 bases fit TRBD2. V was pared by 1 base and J by 7 bases, with 5 bases of the junction left unmatched. CDR1 and CDR2 (germline): SGHTA, FQGNSA. The CDR3 runs to 15 residues. The CDR3 region has the DNA TGTGCCAGCAGCTTAGGTGGGACTAGCCGAAATGAGCAGTTCTTC. Encoded protein: CASSLGGTSRNEQFF. The whole variable domain, remainder taken from reference TRBV7-2 and TRBJ2-1, is GAGVSQSPSNKVTEKGKDVELRCDPISGHTALYWYRQSLGQGLEFLIYFQGNSAPDKSGLPSDRFSAERTGGSVSTLTIQRTQQEDSAVYLCASSLGGTSRNEQFFGPGTRLTVL.

This clone has a handful of counts. The chain has TRBV6-1 and TRBJ1-2; no reliable D call. V lost 5 bases and J lost 4, with 14 bases in between. The CDR3 has 14 residues. Germline loops: CDR1 MNHNS, CDR2 SASEGT. The CDR3 DNA reads TGTGCCAGCAGTCACTCCCCTGGACCCTATGGCTACACCTTC. This sequence encodes CASSHSPGPYGYTF.

This clone was counted only a few times. The chain is built from TRBV29-1 and TRBJ1-2, with TRBD1 as a possible D gene (6 bases). Germline CDR1 SQVTM, CDR2 ANQGSEA. CDR3 size: 16 residues. The V end lost 2 bases, the J end lost 0 bases, and 16 bases lay between the germline ends. DNA of the CDR3: TGCAGCGTTGAATGGACAGCGGCCTTAGCTAACTATGGCTACACCTTC. Translating gives CSVEWTAALANYGYTF.

This clone was detected once. This rearrangement joins TRBV13 to TRBJ2-7; 8 bases fit TRBD1. CDR1 and CDR2 (germline): PRHDT, FYEKMQ (reference sequence). The CDR3 consists of 13 residues. J lost 3 bases, V lost 4 bases, and 2 bases had no gene match. DNA of the CDR3: TGTGCCAGCAGCTACGGACAGGGCTACGAGCAGTACTTC. Translation: CASSYGQGYEQYF.

This clone was seen a handful of times. The V call is TRBV4-1, the J call TRBJ2-7; D could derive from TRBD1 or TRBD2 (5 bases each). There are 14 residues in the CDR3. Germline V gene lookup returns CDR1 MGHRA and CDR2 YSYEKL. The V gene lost 2 bases and the J gene lost 2 bases, with 10 bases spanning the gap. CDR3 nucleotides: TGCGCCAGCAGCCAATCATTGGGGGCCTACGAGCAGTACTTC. Translated, it gives CASSQSLGAYEQYF.